The 32 T cell receptor beta chains below all came from one sample that was sequenced in a study of PD-L1 blockade in urothelial cancer (dated by TCRdb to about 2017). The time point label, as the study defines it: pretreatment peripheral blood. Libraries came from the immunoSEQ multiplex PCR assay. TCRdb took this table from immuneACCESS and kept in-frame rearrangements with V and J called. Such tables lack part of the clones; where checked against another copy, unresolved V genes explain under half of the gap, and the rest is unexplained. Across this sample there are 30,000 to 40,000 clones, with around four fifths seen only once. The ten largest clonotypes hold approximately 16% of the sample. Sequencing was performed on PBMCs, taken around atezolizumab (anti-PD-L1) treatment. The source of these receptors is a man older than 75 with urothelial cancer.

V is TRBV6-5 and J is TRBJ2-7; tentative D call: TRBD2 (6 bases). The CDR3 extends over 15 amino acids. Trimming pared 5 bases from V and 1 base from J, leaving 15 bases between. Germline lookup yields CDR1 MNHEY and CDR2 SVGAGI. The CDR3 DNA sequence: TGTGCCAGCAGTGCAGGGACTTCTTTATCCTACGAGCAGTACTTC. Its translation is CASSAGTSLSYEQYF.

The CDR3 region has the DNA TGTGCCAGCAGGACGGGGGACAGGGCTGACTACGAGCAGTACTTC. Its protein product is CASRTGDRADYEQYF. The V and J genes are TRBV6-5 and TRBJ2-7; 9 nucleotides line up with TRBD1. The germline V gene has CDR1 MNHEY and CDR2 SVGAGI. The CDR3 runs to 15 residues. With V trimmed by 6 bases and J by 3 bases, 9 bases remained unmatched.

In nucleotides, the CDR3 is TGTGCCAGCAGCTTGGACAGGGGTAACATGAACACTGAAGCTTTCTTT. Translated, it gives CASSLDRGNMNTEAFF. V is TRBV5-6 and J is TRBJ1-1; 7 bases align to TRBD1. Trimming at V came to 0 bases and at J to 0 bases, leaving 5 bases not matched to a gene. Germline V gives CDR1 SGHDT, CDR2 YYEEEE. The CDR3 is made up of 16 amino acids.

The CDR3 DNA follows: TGTGCCAGCAGCCCGGGACTAGGGAGAGAGACCCAGTACTTC. Translation: CASSPGLGRETQYF. The chain is built from TRBV11-3 and TRBJ2-5; 8 nucleotides line up with TRBD2. Trimming took 5 bases from V and 4 from J; bases not matched to a gene: 6. This CDR3 has 14 residues. The germline CDR1 and CDR2 sequences are SGHNT and YENEEA.

This clone was detected only a few times. The CDR3 DNA sequence: TGTGCCAGTACGGCCAGGGGCAAGGGGGACTATGGCTACACCTTC. Amino acids: CASTARGKGDYGYTF. This chain joins TRBV19 and TRBJ1-2; possible D gene TRBD1, 6 bases. This CDR3 has 15 amino acids. The germline V and J ends were trimmed by 7 bases and 3 bases, with 18 bases remaining between them. In germline, CDR1 is LNHDA, CDR2 SQIVND (reference sequence).

This clone was seen a few times. V usage is TRBV5-1 and J usage is TRBJ1-2, with TRBD1 identical over 10 bases. CDR3 length equals 15 residues. With V trimmed by 4 bases and J by 8 bases, 11 bases remained unmatched. CDR1 SGHRS and CDR2 YFSETQ come from the germline V gene. The CDR3 nucleotides are TGCGCCAGCAGCCCGAGACAGGGGGCGTCGCGAGGCTACACCTTC. Protein: CASSPRQGASRGYTF.

The CDR3 nucleotides are TGTGCCAGCAGTGGGCCCAGAGATTGGACAGGGTTGCGTGAAAAACTGTTTTTT. This gives the protein CASSGPRDWTGLREKLFF. This chain uses TRBV2 with TRBJ1-4; 8 bases agree with TRBD1. In germline, CDR1 is SNHLY, CDR2 FYNNEI. CDR3 length equals 18 residues. V shed 4 bases, J shed 7 bases, and the junction held 17 bases outside the gene matches.

V and J are TRBV5-1 and TRBJ2-2, with D perhaps TRBD2 (5 bases). This CDR3 has 17 amino acids. Per germline, CDR1 SGHRS and CDR2 YFSETQ. V gave up 4 bases and J gave up 0 bases, with 16 bases separating them. CDR3 DNA sequence: TGCGCCAGCAGCCCCGGTTGGAGGTCCTCGAACACCGGGGAGCTGTTTTTT. Protein product: CASSPGWRSSNTGELFF.

As DNA, the CDR3 is TGTGCCAGCAGTCTCTCCTCCGGGACAAGGAATGAAAAACTGTTTTTT. Amino acid sequence: CASSLSSGTRNEKLFF. The chain joins TRBV28 to TRBJ1-4, with D maybe TRBD1 (6 bases). V lost 5 bases and J 5 bases, leaving 18 bases between the germline ends. Germline V gene sequence: CDR1 MDHEN, CDR2 SYDVKM. The CDR3 is 16 residues long.

This chain uses TRBV18 with TRBJ1-4; 9 bases are shared with TRBD1. The CDR3 length is 16 residues. The ends lost 3 bases at V and 7 bases at J; junction bases unmatched: 9. Germline V gene lookup returns CDR1 KGHSH and CDR2 LQKENI. CDR3 sequence: CASSPQNTGGGEKLFF. CDR3 DNA: TGTGCCAGCTCACCTCAGAACACAGGGGGCGGTGAAAAACTGTTTTTT.

This clone was seen a handful of times. The V gene is TRBV7-9, the J gene TRBJ2-7, with a weak D call TRBD2 (6 bases). Trimming removed 11 bases at V and 3 bases at J, with 14 bases between. The germline gives CDR1 SEHNR, CDR2 FQNEAQ (reference sequence). The CDR3 sequence is 12 residues long. CDR3 nucleotide sequence: TGTGCCTCGGGGACTGATTACTACGAGCAGTACTTC. Protein: CASGTDYYEQYF. The whole variable domain, filled in from reference TRBV7-9 and TRBJ2-7, reads DTGVSQNPRHKITKRGQNVTFRCDPISEHNRLYWYRQTLGQGPEFLTYFQNEAQLEKSRLLSDRFSAERPKGSFSTLEIQRTEQGDSAMYLCASGTDYYEQYFGPGTRLTVT.

The chain combines TRBV2 with TRBJ1-2; 12 bases fit TRBD1. The germline gives CDR1 SNHLY, CDR2 FYNNEI. The length of the CDR3 is 15 residues. After removal of 6 bases from V and 7 bases from J, the junction contained 9 bases not matched to a gene. CDR3 nucleotide sequence: TGTGCCAGCAGCCCCGGGACAGGGGGCGCCTTTGGCTACACCTTC. Its translation is CASSPGTGGAFGYTF.

This chain connects TRBV6-5 to TRBJ2-1; 16 bases are a match to TRBD2. This CDR3 comprises 14 residues. V was clipped by 8 bases and J by 10 bases; unmatched bases: 5. Germline V gene lookup returns CDR1 MNHEY and CDR2 SVGAGI. The CDR3 sequence: CASRGTSGRGEQFF. In DNA form, the CDR3 reads TGTGCCAGCCGTGGGACTAGCGGGAGGGGGGAGCAGTTCTTC.

This chain joins TRBV2 and TRBJ2-7; possible D gene TRBD2, 6 bases. Germline V CDR1 and CDR2: SNHLY, FYNNEI. This CDR3 contains 16 residues. Trimming took 3 bases from V and 0 from J, leaving 15 bases between them. The CDR3 DNA is TGTGCCAGCAGTGAGAGTGCGGGACGAAACTCCTACGAGCAGTACTTC. This translates into CASSESAGRNSYEQYF.

DNA for the CDR3: TGTGCCAGCAGCTCGGGGGGTCAGGGAGCCCTTAACTATGGCTACACCTTC. Protein product: CASSSGGQGALNYGYTF. This rearrangement joins TRBV5-4 to TRBJ1-2; D possibly corresponds to TRBD1 (5 bases). Trimming pared 3 bases from V and 1 base from J, leaving 19 bases between. Germline V CDR1 and CDR2: SGHNT, YYREEE (reference sequence). The CDR3 covers 17 residues.

The chain employs TRBV28 and TRBJ1-5; the D gene is possibly TRBD1 (5 bases). The CDR3 is 13 residues long. Germline V CDR1 and CDR2: MDHEN, SYDVKM. V was pared by 7 bases and J by 5 bases, with 12 bases between. CDR3 in DNA: TGTGCCAGCATGAGGCAGGGCTATCAGCCCCAGCATTTT. This gives the protein CASMRQGYQPQHF.

This sequence joins TRBV7-2 and TRBJ1-1; D is possibly TRBD1 (6 bases). CDR1 and CDR2 from the germline V gene are SGHTA and FQGNSA. Between the trimmed V and J ends, which lost 1 base and 2 bases, there was a span of 17 bases. There are 17 residues in the CDR3. In DNA form, the CDR3 reads TGTGCCAGCAGCTTAGGGCCTCGGGGGGCGTTTAACACTGAAGCTTTCTTT. Its protein product is CASSLGPRGAFNTEAFF.

The gene calls are TRBV10-3 and TRBJ2-7; 8 nucleotides match TRBD2. The trim removed 0 bases at V and 1 base at J, leaving 2 bases unmatched. Germline lookup yields CDR1 ENHRY and CDR2 SYGVKD. This CDR3 spans 15 amino acids. CDR3 nucleotides: TGTGCCATCAGTGAGTCAGCGGGAGTTTCCTACGAGCAGTACTTC. It yields the protein CAISESAGVSYEQYF.

The chain employs TRBV2 and TRBJ2-3; D not certain. With 4 bases removed from V and 2 bases from J, the gap between germline ends came to 4 bases. In germline, CDR1 is SNHLY, CDR2 FYNNEI. The CDR3 is 12 amino acids. The CDR3 region is CASSALTDTQYF. The CDR3 DNA sequence: TGTGCCAGCAGTGCTCTCACAGATACGCAGTATTTT.

This chain uses TRBV7-2 with TRBJ1-4; unclear D gene. Germline V CDR1 and CDR2: SGHTA, FQGNSA. The CDR3 extends over 13 amino acids. Trimming took 1 base from V and 12 from J, leaving 12 bases between them. CDR3: CASSLGQVGQLFF. The DNA for the CDR3 is TGTGCCAGCAGCTTAGGCCAGGTTGGCCAACTGTTTTTT.

The chain joins TRBV5-4 to TRBJ2-2, with 7 nucleotides matching TRBD1. This CDR3 has 16 amino acids. V dropped 0 bases and J dropped 6; count of bases not matched to a gene: 8. Germline V CDR1 and CDR2: SGHNT, YYREEE (reference sequence). The DNA of the CDR3 is TGTGCCAGCAGCTTGGAGGGGGCTATCGCGTCCGGGGAGCTGTTTTTT. Translated, it gives CASSLEGAIASGELFF.

V usage is TRBV5-1 and J usage is TRBJ2-3, with 7 bases aligning to TRBD2. V was pared by 4 bases and J by 7 bases, with 9 bases of the junction left unmatched. Germline V lookup: CDR1 SGHRS, CDR2 YFSETQ. This CDR3 comprises 14 residues. The chain's CDR3 is CASSAGGSGNTQYF. The CDR3 DNA reads TGCGCCAGCAGCGCGGGCGGGAGTGGAAATACGCAGTATTTT.

The chain combines TRBV5-1 with TRBJ2-7, with 7 nucleotides matching TRBD2. CDR3 size: 15 residues. Germline CDR1 is SGHRS and CDR2 is YFSETQ. V shed 4 bases and J 0 bases; nucleotides not matched to a gene: 7. This CDR3 reads CASSASSGYSYEQYF. CDR3 in DNA: TGCGCCAGCAGCGCGTCTAGCGGATACTCCTACGAGCAGTACTTC.

The rearrangement joins TRBV7-6 to TRBJ1-1; 9 bases map to TRBD1. Germline CDR1 is SGHVS and CDR2 is FNYEAQ. The CDR3 length is 16 residues. V trimming: 3 bases; J trimming: 3 bases; junction bases outside the gene matches: 8. The CDR3 region is CASSFKPGQGDTEAFF. CDR3 bases: TGTGCCAGCAGCTTTAAGCCGGGACAGGGCGACACTGAAGCTTTCTTT.

The chain links TRBV2 to TRBJ1-1, with a weak D call TRBD1 (6 bases). This CDR3 spans 14 amino acids. Trimming took 7 bases from V and 0 from J, leaving 12 bases between them. Germline CDR1 SNHLY, CDR2 FYNNEI. The CDR3 sequence is CASKNRVLNTEAFF. The CDR3, as DNA: TGTGCCAGCAAGAACAGGGTTCTGAACACTGAAGCTTTCTTT.

The V gene is TRBV6-4, the J gene TRBJ2-1; 9 bases are a match to TRBD2. Germline assignment: CDR1 MRHNA and CDR2 SNTAGT. This CDR3 is built from 15 residues. The junction had 1 base not matched to a gene; V was cut back by 0 bases and J by 4 bases. CDR3 loop: CASSDSSGSYNEQFF. The CDR3 coding sequence is TGTGCCAGCAGTGACTCTAGCGGGAGTTACAATGAGCAGTTCTTC.

The rearrangement joins TRBV19 to TRBJ2-7, with D maybe TRBD2 (5 bases). CDR1 is LNHDA and CDR2 is SQIVND in the germline V gene (reference sequence). Trimming cost V 5 bases and J 3 bases, with 14 bases left between them. The CDR3 has 14 residues. The CDR3 region has the DNA TGTGCCAGTAGTCCAGGACTGGGCGACTACGAGCAGTACTTC. It specifies CASSPGLGDYEQYF.

V and J are TRBV5-4 and TRBJ2-5, with 11 bases fitting TRBD2. V lost 3 bases and J lost 2; bases outside the gene matches: 3. Germline CDR1 and CDR2: SGHNT and YYREEE (reference sequence). This CDR3 comprises 15 residues. CDR3 DNA sequence: TGTGCCAGCAGCTCTCGACTAGCGGGACAAGAGACCCAGTACTTC. Amino acid sequence: CASSSRLAGQETQYF.

CDR3 sequence: CASSLTGYDTEAFF. The DNA of the CDR3 is TGCGCCAGCAGCTTGACAGGGTACGACACTGAAGCTTTCTTT. This chain uses TRBV5-1 with TRBJ1-1; the D gene is possibly TRBD1 (6 bases). CDR3 length: 14 amino acids. CDR1 is SGHRS, CDR2 YFSETQ, per germline. Deletions cut 1 base from V and 3 bases from J, with 10 bases between. The full variable domain, rest sourced from reference TRBV5-1 and TRBJ1-1, is KAGVTQTPRYLIKTRGQQVTLSCSPISGHRSVSWYQQTPGQGLQFLFEYFSETQRNKGNFPGRFSGRQFSNSRSEMNVSTLELGDSALYLCASSLTGYDTEAFFGQGTRLTVV.

The V gene is TRBV7-2, the J gene TRBJ2-3; 7 bases align to TRBD1. The CDR3 covers 15 residues. Trimming cost V 4 bases and J 4 bases; bases outside gene matches: 8. In germline, CDR1 is SGHTA, CDR2 FQGNSA. Here the CDR3 DNA reads TGTGCCAGCAGCTCCACCGGACAGGTCGCAGATACGCAGTATTTT. It is translated as CASSSTGQVADTQYF.

This chain links TRBV19 with TRBJ2-7; D may be TRBD2 (5 bases). The CDR3 is 13 residues long. Germline CDR1 reads LNHDA; CDR2 reads SQIVND (reference sequence). V lost 3 bases and J 1 base, leaving 7 bases between the germline ends. The CDR3 protein is CASSIQRSYEQYF. The CDR3 coding sequence is TGTGCCAGTAGTATTCAGCGGTCCTACGAGCAGTACTTC.

This rearrangement joins TRBV6-5 to TRBJ1-5, with D maybe TRBD1 (5 bases). The CDR3 length is 15 residues. The V gene's germline CDR1 is MNHEY and CDR2 SVGAGI. V shed 6 bases and J shed 6 bases, with 18 bases lying between them. CDR3 amino acids: CASSPVQGRGQPQHF. Written as DNA, the CDR3 is TGTGCCAGCAGCCCCGTCCAGGGAAGGGGTCAGCCCCAGCATTTT.